The T cell receptor (beta chain) under discussion was sequenced for a study of control samples from healthy donors and cancer patients. Clones were sequenced by immunoSEQ multiplex PCR, and TCRdb holds only the in-frame ones, with some missing. The table shows about 100,000 clones, with 80% to 95% occurring only once. CDR1 MDHEN and CDR2 SYDVKM come from the germline V gene. V lost 3 bases, J lost 0 bases, and 11 bases lay in between. CDR3 length equals 16 residues. The sequenced material came from blood. The V gene is TRBV28, the J gene TRBJ2-2; D uncertain. The clonotype comes from a human donor in good health. The donor label of this sample is uncertain. This CDR3 reads CASSLRTNSNTGELFF. CDR3 nucleotides: TGTGCCAGCAGTTTGCGGACGAACTCGAACACCGGGGAGCTGTTTTTT. The variable domain in full, with the rest retrieved from reference TRBV28 and TRBJ2-2, is DVKVTQSSRYLVKRTGEKVFLECVQDMDHENMFWYRQDPGLGLRLIYFSYDVKMKEKGDIPEGYSVSREKKERFSLILESASTNQTSMYLCASSLRTNSNTGELFFGEGSRLTVL.